Following are 12 T cell receptor beta chains from one sample sequenced in a study of regulatory T cells in long-lasting Graves disease. Researchers made TCR beta libraries by using iRepertoire HTBI primers and running Arm-PCR on CDR3 regions. One entry per CDR3 protein results from TCRdb running MiXCR on the multiplex PCR reads. The table includes 450,000 to 600,000 distinct CDR3 sequences, about 14% detected once. Stated time point: newly diagnosed GD, antithyroid drugs for less than 3 months. Researchers made the TCR library from RNA that was extracted from PBMCs. Separately, the same data were catalogued under a study of T cells in Graves' hyperthyroidism and ophthalmopathy.

The sequences come from peripheral blood mononuclear cells (PBMCs), collected at new diagnosis, from a patient treated with antithyroid drugs. The receptors shown here come from a man under 40 with Graves disease.

This sequence joins TRBV2 and TRBJ1-1; 8 nucleotides match TRBD1. Germline V gene sequence: CDR1 SNHLY, CDR2 FYNNEI. The CDR3 is 15 residues long. V gave up 6 bases and J gave up 6 bases; unmatched junction bases: 12. The CDR3 nucleotides read TGTGCCAGCAGCCTGGAATCAGGGGGCAACTCTGAAGCTTTCTTT. Translated: CASSLESGGNSEAFF.

The chain carries TRBV19 and TRBJ2-7; 8 bases are shared with TRBD1. Germline lookup yields CDR1 LNHDA and CDR2 SQIVND (reference sequence). Trimming cost V 5 bases and J 5 bases; bases outside gene matches: 8. The length of the CDR3 is 14 residues. CDR3 DNA sequence: TGTGCCAGTAGTCGAACGGACAGGGCCAACGAGCAGTACTTC. It specifies CASSRTDRANEQYF.

This clonotype has a count of ten or more. The J gene is TRBJ1-5, the V gene TRBV5-1; no clear D. The CDR3 is 13 amino acids. V was shortened by 0 bases and J by 3 bases, with 4 bases between the two germline ends. The V gene's germline CDR1 is SGHRS and CDR2 YFSETQ. The CDR3 spells CASSLDVNQPQHF. In DNA, the CDR3 is TGCGCCAGCAGCTTGGACGTCAATCAGCCCCAGCATTTT.

This clonotype was found many times. The J gene is TRBJ2-1, the V gene TRBV14; either TRBD1 or TRBD2 may fit D (6 bases each). V lost 3 bases, J lost 5 bases, and 11 bases lay in between. CDR3 length: 14 amino acids. Germline lookup yields CDR1 SGHDN and CDR2 FVKESK. The CDR3 bases are TGTGCCAGCAGCCATCGGGGGCAGAACAATGAGCAGTTCTTC. Translating gives CASSHRGQNNEQFF.

This clonotype was detected only a few times. The J gene is TRBJ2-7, the V gene TRBV12-3 or TRBV12-4; D is perhaps TRBD2 (5 bases). Trimming cost V 3 bases and J 2 bases, with 14 bases left between them. There are 15 residues in the CDR3. The DNA of the CDR3 is TGTGCCAGCAGTTTGGGAGAGAGAGGAGCCTACGAGCAGTACTTC. The encoded protein is CASSLGERGAYEQYF.

Many counts were recorded for this clonotype. The genes are TRBV7-8 and TRBJ2-3, with D possibly matching TRBD2 (5 bases). This CDR3 comprises 16 residues. Trimming stripped 1 base from V and 2 bases from J, with 13 bases between. Per germline, CDR1 SGHVS and CDR2 FQNEAQ. The CDR3 DNA follows: TGTGCCAGCAGCTTAGAGGTAGCGTTTTCCACAGATACGCAGTATTTT. Translation: CASSLEVAFSTDTQYF.

This clonotype was picked up a small number of times. The chain links TRBV4-1 to TRBJ2-7; TRBD1 might be the D (7 bases). The germline V gene has CDR1 MGHRA and CDR2 YSYEKL. The CDR3 extends over 15 amino acids. The V end lost 0 bases, the J end lost 2 bases, and 11 bases lay between the germline ends. CDR3 sequence reads: CASSQDPGGTYEQYF. The CDR3 DNA is TGCGCCAGCAGCCAAGATCCAGGGGGGACCTACGAGCAGTACTTC.

There are many counts of this clonotype. CDR3 residues: CATSDRPWTGELFF. The CDR3 region has the DNA TGTGCCACCAGTGATCGACCGTGGACCGGGGAGCTGTTTTTT. The gene calls are TRBV24-1 and TRBJ2-2; unclear D gene. This CDR3 is 14 amino acids long. Germline V gene sequence: CDR1 KGHDR, CDR2 SFDVKD. V was cut by 3 bases and J by 5 bases, with 9 bases left in between.

This clonotype was detected many times. The rearrangement joins TRBV6-1 to TRBJ2-1; 7 bases line up with TRBD2. Germline V gives CDR1 MNHNS, CDR2 SASEGT. V lost 6 bases to trimming and J lost 5 bases; unmatched junction nucleotides: 10. The CDR3 contains 15 residues. CDR3 nucleotide sequence: TGTGCCAGCAGCGCCCCTAGCGGCCCTCACAATGAGCAGTTCTTC. It specifies CASSAPSGPHNEQFF.

This clonotype was seen many times. The genes are TRBV5-1 and TRBJ2-3, with TRBD2 identical over 8 bases. J gave up 2 bases and V 6 bases, and 5 bases lay outside the gene matches. CDR1 is SGHRS and CDR2 is YFSETQ in the germline V gene. The CDR3 spans 14 residues. Written as DNA, the CDR3 is TGCGCCAGCAAGGTAGCGGGGACCACAGATACGCAGTATTTT. It translates to CASKVAGTTDTQYF.

This clonotype was picked up a small number of times. V is TRBV30 and J is TRBJ2-7, with D perhaps being TRBD1 or TRBD2 (6 bases each). The V and J ends lost 1 base and 3 bases respectively, with 25 bases between them. CDR1 and CDR2 (germline): GTSNPN, SVGIG (reference sequence). CDR3 length: 18 residues. The CDR3 sequence is CAWSGSVRGGDLFYEQYF. The CDR3 DNA follows: TGTGCCTGGAGTGGGTCCGTCAGGGGAGGAGACCTCTTCTACGAGCAGTACTTC.

Concerning this clonotype: A far larger clone is one base from this, pointing to a likely read error. The J gene is TRBJ2-5, the V gene TRBV6-4, with 11 bases identical to TRBD2. From germline, CDR1 is MRHNA and CDR2 SNTAGT. This CDR3 is built from 15 residues. This CDR3 reads CASSALAGALNEQLF. CDR3 DNA sequence: TGTGCCAGCAGCGCACTAGCGGGAGCGCTCAATGAGCAGCTCTTC.